The present T cell receptor beta chain was sequenced within a study of cytomegalovirus exposure and HLA in healthy donors. As for this clone: What it binds is unknown.

Data came from immunoSEQ multiplex PCR; TCRdb stores just in-frame clones and leaves some out. The sample consists of about 150,000 clones, around nine tenths of them appearing once. Germline V gives CDR1 GTSNPN, CDR2 SVGIG (reference sequence). V was shortened by 0 bases and J by 4 bases, with 11 bases between the two germline ends. The CDR3 loop spans 14 amino acids. Study-wide findings and caveats: The study recorded 150 to 200 TCR beta chains that were cytomegalovirus-associated. Reportedly, cytomegalovirus status was diagnosed with high sensitivity and specificity.

This clonotype originated in a man younger than 35 in good health and CMV-seronegative. V is TRBV30 and J is TRBJ2-3, with D perhaps TRBD2 (6 bases). What was sequenced was PBMCs. The CDR3 coding sequence is TGTGCCTGGAGTGTACCGGGAGTCCCAGATACGCAGTATTTT. Its translation is CAWSVPGVPDTQYF.